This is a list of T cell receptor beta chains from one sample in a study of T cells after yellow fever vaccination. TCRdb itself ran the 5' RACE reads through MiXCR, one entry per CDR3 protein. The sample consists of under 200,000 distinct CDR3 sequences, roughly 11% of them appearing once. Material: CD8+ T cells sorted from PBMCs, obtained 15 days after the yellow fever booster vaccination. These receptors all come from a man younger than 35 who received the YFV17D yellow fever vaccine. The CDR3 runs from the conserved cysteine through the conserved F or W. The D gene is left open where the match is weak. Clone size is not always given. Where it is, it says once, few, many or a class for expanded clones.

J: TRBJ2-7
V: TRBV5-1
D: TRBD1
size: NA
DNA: TGCGCCACCTCCGTGGGGACAGGGTCCTACGAGCAGTACTTC
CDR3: CATSVGTGSYEQYF

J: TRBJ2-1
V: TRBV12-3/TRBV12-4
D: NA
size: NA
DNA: TGTGCCAGCAGTTCACGGACAGTAGACAATGAGCAGTTCTTC
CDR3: CASSSRTVDNEQFF

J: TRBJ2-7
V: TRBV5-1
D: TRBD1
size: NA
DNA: TGCGCCAGCGCGGGACAGGGGACCGACGAGCAGTACTTC
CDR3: CASAGQGTDEQYF

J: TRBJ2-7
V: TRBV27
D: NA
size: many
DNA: TGTGCCAGCAGTTTCTCCGCAGGGGGGCCGGTTACCTACGAGCAGTACTTC
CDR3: CASSFSAGGPVTYEQYF

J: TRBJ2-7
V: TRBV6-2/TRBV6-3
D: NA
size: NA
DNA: TGTGCCAGCAGTTACTCGTCGACGGACGACAGCTCCTACGAGCAGTACTTC
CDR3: CASSYSSTDDSSYEQYF

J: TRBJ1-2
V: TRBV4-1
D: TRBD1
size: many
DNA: TGCGCCAGCAGCCAAGAACCATCAGGGGGCACCAACTATGGCTACACCTTC
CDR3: CASSQEPSGGTNYGYTF

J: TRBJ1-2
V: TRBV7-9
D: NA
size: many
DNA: TGTGCCAGCAGCTTAGAACATGGGTTTCAAGCTAACTATGGCTACACCTTC
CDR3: CASSLEHGFQANYGYTF

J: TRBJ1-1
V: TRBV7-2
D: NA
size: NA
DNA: TGTGCCAGCAGCTACACAGAGGGGGACACTGAAGCTTTCTTT
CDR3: CASSYTEGDTEAFF

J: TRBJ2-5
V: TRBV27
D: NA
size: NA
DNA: TGTGCCAGCAGTTTTTTGGGAACTCGACGAGAGACCCAGTACTTC
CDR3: CASSFLGTRRETQYF

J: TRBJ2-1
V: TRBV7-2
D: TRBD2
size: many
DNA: TGTGCCAGCAGCTGGGGACTAGCGGGGGTCAATGAGCAGTTCTTC
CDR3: CASSWGLAGVNEQFF

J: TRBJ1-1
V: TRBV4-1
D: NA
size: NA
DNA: TGCGCCAGCAGCCAAGCGGACGGGTTGAACACTGAAGCTTTCTTT
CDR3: CASSQADGLNTEAFF

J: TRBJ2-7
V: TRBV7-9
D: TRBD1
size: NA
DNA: TGTGCCAGCAGCCCTAGGGACAGGCCGAGCGAGCAGTACTTC
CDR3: CASSPRDRPSEQYF

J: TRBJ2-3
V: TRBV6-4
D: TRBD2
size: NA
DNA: TGTGCCAGCAGTGTATTTAGCGGGGCCCCAGATACGCAGTATTTT
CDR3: CASSVFSGAPDTQYF

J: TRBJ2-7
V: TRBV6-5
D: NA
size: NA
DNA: TGTGCCAGCAGTTACGGGGTCGGCTACGAGCAGTACTTC
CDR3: CASSYGVGYEQYF

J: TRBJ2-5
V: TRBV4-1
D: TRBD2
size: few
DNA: TGCGCCAGCAGCCAAGAGATAACTAGCGGCCAAGAGACCCAGTACTTC
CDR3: CASSQEITSGQETQYF

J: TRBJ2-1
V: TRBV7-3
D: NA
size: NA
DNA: TGTGCCAGCAGCTTAGCAGAGGGGTCAGAGAATGAGCAGTTCTTC
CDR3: CASSLAEGSENEQFF